The rows below give T cell receptor beta chains drawn from one sample of a study of neoadjuvant anti-PD-1 for oral cavity cancer. The repertoire was sequenced with immunoSEQ multiplex PCR; TCRdb's copy has only in-frame clones and lacks some. The sample lists about 14,000 clones, just under 75% seen once, with less than 3.5% in the top ten. The material was PBMCs, obtained after nivolumab (anti-PD-1) treatment. The receptors stem from a person between 35 and 79 years old with oral cavity squamous cell carcinoma. Each CDR3 is given with its conserved first and last residue. The D gene is left open where the match is weak. Clone size, where shown, is once, few, many, or a class for clones that have expanded.

size: .; D: .; length: 14; V: TRBV10-2; J: TRBJ2-2; CDR3: CASITTANTGELFF; DNA: TGCGCCAGCATTACGACGGCTAACACCGGGGAGCTGTTTTTT
size: .; D: .; length: 14; V: TRBV30; J: TRBJ2-7; CDR3: CAWSDYSTGQEQYF; DNA: TGTGCCTGGAGTGATTATTCAACAGGGCAGGAGCAGTACTTC
size: once; D: TRBD2; length: 14; V: TRBV7-9; J: TRBJ2-3; CDR3: CASSLAGGSSAQYF; DNA: TGTGCCAGCAGCCTAGCGGGAGGATCTAGCGCGCAGTATTTT
size: .; D: .; length: 13; V: TRBV6-1; J: TRBJ2-7; CDR3: CASSGLSSYEQYF; DNA: TGTGCCAGCAGCGGACTTAGCTCCTACGAGCAGTACTTC
size: .; D: .; length: 12; V: TRBV6-5; J: TRBJ1-5; CDR3: CASSPPGQPQHF; DNA: TGTGCCAGCAGTCCTCCGGGGCAGCCCCAGCATTTT
size: .; D: .; length: 14; V: TRBV19; J: TRBJ1-4; CDR3: CASRRRGPNEKLFF; DNA: TGTGCCAGTCGCCGAAGGGGACCTAATGAAAAACTGTTTTTT
size: .; D: TRBD1; length: 14; V: TRBV4-1; J: TRBJ1-2; CDR3: CASSQGGGNYGYTF; DNA: TGCGCCAGCAGCCAAGGAGGGGGCAACTATGGCTACACCTTC
size: .; D: .; length: 15; V: TRBV18; J: TRBJ1-5; CDR3: CASSPLVTEKQPQHF; DNA: TGTGCCAGCTCACCACTTGTAACGGAGAAACAGCCCCAGCATTTT
size: few; D: .; length: 14; V: TRBV6-6; J: TRBJ2-1; CDR3: CASTVLGSYNEQFF; DNA: TGTGCCAGCACGGTCCTCGGGTCCTACAATGAGCAGTTCTTC
size: .; D: .; length: 13; V: TRBV30; J: TRBJ2-3; CDR3: CAWAPGDVDTQYF; DNA: TGTGCCTGGGCCCCAGGGGACGTAGATACGCAGTATTTT
size: .; D: .; length: 13; V: TRBV18; J: TRBJ1-5; CDR3: CASSPSRDQPQHF; DNA: TGTGCCAGCTCACCATCGAGGGACCAGCCCCAGCATTTT
size: .; D: TRBD2; length: 20; V: TRBV12-5; J: TRBJ2-7; CDR3: CASGYTPQPGLAGATYEQYF; DNA: TGTGCTAGTGGCTACACCCCTCAACCGGGACTAGCGGGAGCCACCTACGAGCAGTACTTC
size: .; D: TRBD2; length: 15; V: TRBV5-1; J: TRBJ2-3; CDR3: CASLRTPTSVGTQYF; DNA: TGCGCCAGCCTAAGGACTCCAACTAGCGTGGGTACGCAGTATTTT
size: .; D: TRBD1; length: 14; V: TRBV5-1; J: TRBJ1-1; CDR3: CASSSQGAGAEAFF; DNA: TGCGCCAGCAGCTCCCAGGGGGCTGGGGCTGAAGCTTTCTTT
size: .; D: .; length: 12; V: TRBV10-3; J: TRBJ1-1; CDR3: CATSDMHTEAFF; DNA: TGTGCCACCTCGGACATGCACACTGAAGCTTTCTTT